This paragraph reports one TCR beta chain. The sample comes from a study of blood T cell repertoires in COVID-19. Germline V gene lookup returns CDR1 MNHEY and CDR2 SMNVEV (reference sequence). The CDR3 is 13 residues long. The ends lost 6 bases at V and 0 bases at J; junction bases unmatched: 1. The method was immunoSEQ multiplex PCR; TCRdb's version includes in-frame clones alone and lacks a portion of them. This sample has some 170,000 clones, with around four fifths found just once. J is TRBJ1-2 and V is TRBV27; 7 bases are a match to TRBD1. Sequencing used peripheral blood. This clonotype originated in a woman older than 75 with acute or convalescent COVID-19. This chain's CDR3 is CASRGTANYGYTF. The CDR3 bases are TGTGCCAGCAGGGGGACAGCTAACTATGGCTACACCTTC.